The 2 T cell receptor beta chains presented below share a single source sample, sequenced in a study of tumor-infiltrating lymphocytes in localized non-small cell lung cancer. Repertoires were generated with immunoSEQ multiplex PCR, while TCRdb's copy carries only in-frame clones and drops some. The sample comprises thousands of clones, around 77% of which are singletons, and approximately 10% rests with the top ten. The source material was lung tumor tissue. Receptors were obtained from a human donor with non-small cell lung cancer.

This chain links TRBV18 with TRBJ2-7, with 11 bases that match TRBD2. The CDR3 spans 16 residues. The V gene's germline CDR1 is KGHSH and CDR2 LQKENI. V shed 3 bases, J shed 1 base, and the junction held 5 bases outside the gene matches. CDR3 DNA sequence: TGTGCCAGCTCACCGCCCGGGACTAGCGGTTCCTACGAGCAGTACTTC. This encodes CASSPPGTSGSYEQYF.

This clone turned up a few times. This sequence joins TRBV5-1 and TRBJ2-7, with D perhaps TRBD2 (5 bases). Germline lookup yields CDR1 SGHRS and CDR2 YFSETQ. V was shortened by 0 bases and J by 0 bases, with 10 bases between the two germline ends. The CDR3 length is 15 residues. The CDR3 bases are TGCGCCAGCAGCTTGGGCCCAGCGGCCTCCTACGAGCAGTACTTC. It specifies CASSLGPAASYEQYF.